This passage covers 2 T cell receptor beta chains from one sample sequenced in a study of T cell repertoires in cytomegalovirus infection. TCRdb re-analysed the reads in MiXCR, keeping a single row per CDR3 protein. Of 300,000 to 450,000 distinct CDR3 sequences listed, approximately 18% are singletons. Specimen: PBMCs. The receptors stem from a human donor in good health (CMV status not recorded). Some clones in this sample may be carry-over from other donors' samples.

The CDR3 protein is CASSLSGRGDTQYF. The CDR3, as DNA: TGCGCCAGCAGTCTGAGCGGGAGAGGAGATACGCAGTATTTT. This chain uses TRBV4-3 with TRBJ2-3; 8 bases line up with TRBD2. V shed 6 bases, J shed 5 bases, and the junction held 7 bases outside the gene matches. Germline lookup yields CDR1 LGHNA and CDR2 YSLEER. The length of the CDR3 is 14 residues.

This clonotype was detected a few times. The chain carries TRBV4-1 and TRBJ2-1; D may be TRBD1 or TRBD2 (6 bases each). There are 16 residues in the CDR3. Germline lookup yields CDR1 MGHRA and CDR2 YSYEKL. V was trimmed by 4 bases and J by 2 bases, leaving 15 bases between them. This chain's CDR3 is CASSPDPGAPYNEQFF. The CDR3 bases are TGCGCCAGCAGCCCCGATCCGGGGGCTCCCTACAATGAGCAGTTCTTC.